The 14 T cell receptor beta chains listed next were all sequenced from one sample in a study of shared clonotypes between healthy human individuals. The protocol was immunoSEQ multiplex PCR, while the TCRdb copy is restricted to in-frame clones and leaves out a portion. The sample has 2 million to 3 million clones, approximately 94% seen once. The specimen was naive CD4+ T cells sorted from blood. The subset denotes: CD45RA+ positively selected. All receptors come from a man between 18 and 29 years old in good health.

V is TRBV7-9 and J is TRBJ2-3; possible D gene TRBD1, 6 bases. The length of the CDR3 is 15 residues. CDR1 and CDR2 (germline): SEHNR, FQNEAQ (reference sequence). Trimming removed 6 bases from V and 1 base from J, with 14 bases in between. CDR3 nucleotide sequence: TGTGCCAGCAGTTTCCCGAAGGGGGGCACAGATACGCAGTATTTT. Protein sequence: CASSFPKGGTDTQYF.

V usage is TRBV2 and J usage is TRBJ1-2; tentatively, D is TRBD1 (5 bases). V gave up 7 bases and J gave up 6 bases, with 12 bases separating them. CDR3 size: 12 residues. CDR1 is SNHLY and CDR2 is FYNNEI in the germline V gene. Here the CDR3 reads CASNLRGHGYTF. In DNA form, the CDR3 reads TGTGCCAGCAACCTTCGGGGACATGGCTACACCTTC.

This clone has more than one count but fewer than ten. The chain links TRBV6-5 to TRBJ1-6, with D hard to call. CDR3 length: 16 residues. Germline CDR1 and CDR2: MNHEY and SVGAGI. V lost 0 bases and J 7 bases, leaving 13 bases between the germline ends. The CDR3 sequence: CASSYSAVDGNSPLHF. DNA for the CDR3: TGTGCCAGCAGTTACTCAGCGGTAGACGGGAATTCACCCCTCCACTTT.

J is TRBJ2-3 and V is TRBV11-3, with a tentative D call TRBD2 (6 bases). CDR1 SGHNT and CDR2 YENEEA come from the germline V gene. Trimming removed 2 bases at V and 0 bases at J, with 6 bases between. The CDR3 has 14 residues. The CDR3 sequence is CASSLLASTDTQYF. The CDR3 coding sequence is TGTGCCAGCAGCTTACTAGCGAGCACAGATACGCAGTATTTT.

The rearrangement links TRBV7-8 to TRBJ2-1; 15 nucleotides match TRBD2. Trimming took 5 bases from V and 12 from J; bases not matched to a gene: 8. Germline V gene data show CDR1 as SGHVS and CDR2 as FQNEAQ. The CDR3 is 15 residues long. CDR3 loop: CASSVSGTSGGWQFF. DNA for the CDR3: TGTGCCAGCAGCGTTTCCGGGACTAGCGGGGGGTGGCAGTTCTTC.

This chain links TRBV6-1 with TRBJ1-2; D unclear. Germline assignment: CDR1 MNHNS and CDR2 SASEGT. V was pared by 2 bases and J by 10 bases, with 14 bases between. This CDR3 comprises 13 residues. The CDR3 DNA reads TGTGCCAGCAGTGAATCCCCCCAGATGCCCTACACCTTC. This sequence encodes CASSESPQMPYTF.

This clone was counted a single time. The CDR3 reads CASDFNDEKLFF. The DNA of the CDR3 is TGTGCCAGTGACTTCAACGACGAAAAACTGTTTTTT. The gene calls are TRBV19 and TRBJ1-4, with unresolved D. Germline V lookup: CDR1 LNHDA, CDR2 SQIVND (reference sequence). Trimming took 8 bases from V and 8 from J, leaving 12 bases between them. The CDR3 loop spans 12 amino acids.

This chain connects TRBV4-1 to TRBJ2-5; the D gene is possibly TRBD1 (5 bases). The closer fit of TRBJ2-7 to the DNA end suggests the J call may be wrong. CDR3 length: 15 amino acids. The V gene's germline CDR1 is MGHRA and CDR2 YSYEKL. CDR3 DNA sequence: TGCGCCAGCAGCCATGGGGCCCTAACGCCCTACGAGCAGTACTTC. Amino acid sequence: CASSHGALTPYEQYF.

The chain uses TRBV6-1 and TRBJ2-5; a possible D gene is TRBD2 (6 bases). Trimming removed 2 bases from V and 7 bases from J, with 17 bases in between. There are 15 residues in the CDR3. CDR1 is MNHNS, CDR2 SASEGT, per germline. CDR3 in amino acids: CASSELNGGTGTQYF. CDR3 DNA: TGTGCCAGCAGTGAACTCAACGGGGGTACGGGGACCCAGTACTTC.

This sequence joins TRBV2 and TRBJ1-1, with D unresolved. The CDR3 consists of 15 residues. V was pared by 7 bases and J by 0 bases, with 15 bases between. Germline values: CDR1 SNHLY, CDR2 FYNNEI. As DNA, the CDR3 is TGTGCCAGCAACAGAGCCGGGATGATGAACACTGAAGCTTTCTTT. Translated: CASNRAGMMNTEAFF.

The chain recombines TRBV11-2 with TRBJ2-1; 12 bases map to TRBD2. Germline loops: CDR1 SGHAT, CDR2 FQNNGV. This CDR3 comprises 17 residues. The V segment lost 1 base and the J segment 7 bases; nucleotides outside the gene matches: 8. The CDR3: CASSLVRPSGRVNEQFF. In DNA, the CDR3 is TGTGCCAGCAGCTTAGTACGCCCTAGCGGGAGGGTGAATGAGCAGTTCTTC.

The rearrangement links TRBV5-8 to TRBJ2-7; 8 bases are shared with TRBD1. The CDR3 runs to 14 residues. V lost 4 bases, J lost 6 bases, and 9 bases stayed unmatched. Looked up from germline, CDR1 is SGHTS and CDR2 is YDEGEE. The CDR3 coding sequence is TGTGCCAGCAGCGCAAGGACAGGGCGTGCCGAGCAGTACTTC. It encodes CASSARTGRAEQYF.

This chain joins TRBV7-9 and TRBJ2-3; the match to TRBD2 covers 15 bases. The CDR3 covers 17 residues. After removal of 5 bases from V and 6 bases from J, the junction contained 9 bases not matched to a gene. From germline, CDR1 is SEHNR and CDR2 FQNEAQ (reference sequence). CDR3 in DNA: TGTGCCAGCAGCCCTGGGACTAGCGGGGGGCCCGGCGATACGCAGTATTTT. It specifies CASSPGTSGGPGDTQYF. Full variable domain (rest looked up from reference TRBV7-9 and TRBJ2-3): DTGVSQNPRHKITKRGQNVTFRCDPISEHNRLYWYRQTLGQGPEFLTYFQNEAQLEKSRLLSDRFSAERPKGSFSTLEIQRTEQGDSAMYLCASSPGTSGGPGDTQYFGPGTRLTVL.

The chain recombines TRBV5-5 with TRBJ1-1; 7 bases are shared with TRBD1. This CDR3 has 13 residues. Germline assignment: CDR1 SGHKS and CDR2 YYEKEE (reference sequence). After removal of 0 bases from V and 10 bases from J, the junction contained 6 bases not matched to a gene. CDR3 nucleotides: TGTGCCAGCAGCTTGGCGACCGGGACAGTAGCTTTCTTT. This sequence encodes CASSLATGTVAFF.